The 27 T cell receptor beta chains below come from one sample, sequenced in a study of cytomegalovirus exposure and HLA in healthy donors. The PCR was carried out with 60 Vbeta primers and 13 Jbeta primers. Profiling relied on immunoSEQ multiplex PCR, and the TCRdb table lists in-frame clones only, not all of them. The table lists roughly 150,000 clones, 65% to 80% of them singletons. Sequencing was carried out using PBMCs. The receptors here all came from a man aged 18 to 30 in good health and CMV-seropositive.

CDR3 sequence: CASSLTSGSKVNEQFF. As DNA, the CDR3 is TGTGCCAGCAGCTTGACTAGCGGGAGTAAGGTGAATGAGCAGTTCTTC. The chain is built from TRBV11-2 and TRBJ2-1, with TRBD2 matching over 12 bases. The V gene's germline CDR1 is SGHAT and CDR2 FQNNGV. Trimming at V came to 3 bases and at J to 7 bases, leaving 7 bases not matched to a gene. This CDR3 is built from 16 residues. The whole variable domain, filled in from reference TRBV11-2 and TRBJ2-1, reads EAGVAQSPRYKIIEKRQSVAFWCNPISGHATLYWYQQILGQGPKLLIQFQNNGVVDDSQLPKDRFSAERLKGVDSTLKIQPAKLEDSAVYLCASSLTSGSKVNEQFFGPGTRLTVL.

This clone appeared a single time. The rearrangement links TRBV27 to TRBJ1-1, with D perhaps matching TRBD1 (6 bases). Trimming removed 6 bases from V and 5 bases from J, with 19 bases in between. Germline V gene lookup returns CDR1 MNHEY and CDR2 SMNVEV (reference sequence). This CDR3 comprises 15 residues. The CDR3 spells CASSPITGLRTEAFF. CDR3 bases: TGTGCCAGCAGCCCTATAACAGGGCTACGGACTGAAGCTTTCTTT.

This clone was observed once. The chain uses TRBV10-3 and TRBJ2-7; 9 bases line up with TRBD1. The V segment lost 5 bases and the J segment 7 bases; nucleotides outside the gene matches: 6. Per germline, CDR1 ENHRY and CDR2 SYGVKD. The CDR3 contains 13 residues. The CDR3 nucleotides are TGTGCCATCAGTCTCGGACAGGGGAATGAGCAGTACGTC. This sequence encodes CAISLGQGNEQYV.

The genes are TRBV28 and TRBJ2-1; possible D gene TRBD2, 7 bases. The CDR3 is 13 residues long. The V gene's germline CDR1 is MDHEN and CDR2 SYDVKM. Trimming pared 10 bases from V and 5 bases from J, leaving 15 bases between. The CDR3, as DNA: TGTGCCATACGTCTAGGGGGGGACAATGAGCAGTTCTTC. The encoded protein is CAIRLGGDNEQFF.

This clone was seen a few times. CDR3 amino acids: CATSSHGGAVTEAFF. The CDR3, as DNA: TGTGCCACCAGCAGTCACGGGGGGGCGGTCACTGAAGCTTTCTTT. The chain couples TRBV15 to TRBJ1-1; tentatively, D is TRBD1 (6 bases). In germline, CDR1 is LNHNV, CDR2 YYDKDF (reference sequence). The germline V and J ends were trimmed by 3 bases and 4 bases, with 15 bases remaining between them. The CDR3 consists of 15 residues.

This chain connects TRBV6-5 to TRBJ1-2; D gene uncertain. The CDR3 length is 13 residues. Germline CDR1 and CDR2: MNHEY and SVGAGI. Trimming left V 4 bases short and J 8 bases short, with 14 bases between. The CDR3 DNA is TGTGCCAGCAGTTGGTTCGGAGAAGAAGGCTACACCTTC. It specifies CASSWFGEEGYTF.

The chain couples TRBV19 to TRBJ1-4; 11 bases match TRBD1. This CDR3 comprises 16 residues. Trimming at V came to 5 bases and at J to 5 bases, leaving 7 bases not matched to a gene. Germline assignment: CDR1 LNHDA and CDR2 SQIVND (reference sequence). The CDR3 region has the DNA TGTGCCAGTAGTGCCGGGACAGGGGGGAGAAATGAAAAACTGTTTTTT. This codes for CASSAGTGGRNEKLFF. The whole variable domain, remainder taken from reference TRBV19 and TRBJ1-4, is DGGITQSPKYLFRKEGQNVTLSCEQNLNHDAMYWYRQDPGQGLRLIYYSQIVNDFQKGDIAEGYSVSREKKESFPLTVTSAQKNPTAFYLCASSAGTGGRNEKLFFGSGTQLSVL.

V is TRBV6-5 and J is TRBJ1-1; D call uncertain. This CDR3 contains 12 residues. Germline V CDR1 and CDR2: MNHEY, SVGAGI. V shed 2 bases and J shed 7 bases, with 8 bases lying between them. The CDR3 loop reads CASSYSNGEAFF. As DNA, the CDR3 is TGTGCCAGCAGTTACAGTAACGGTGAAGCTTTCTTT.

The chain joins TRBV6-6 to TRBJ1-4; tentatively, D is TRBD1 (5 bases). Germline V lookup: CDR1 MNHNY, CDR2 SVGAGI (reference sequence). With 0 bases removed from V and 8 bases from J, the gap between germline ends came to 13 bases. This CDR3 is 15 amino acids long. In DNA, the CDR3 is TGTGCCAGCAGTTACTCGTCAGGGAGGGGAGAAAAACTGTTTTTT. This sequence encodes CASSYSSGRGEKLFF.

The rearrangement uses TRBV6-1 and TRBJ1-2; D may be TRBD1 (5 bases). Between the trimmed V and J ends, which lost 5 bases and 5 bases, there was a span of 15 bases. The CDR3 length is 14 residues. Germline V gene lookup returns CDR1 MNHNS and CDR2 SASEGT. In DNA, the CDR3 is TGTGCCAGCAGTCCCTACGGGGGACGGTATGGCTACACCTTC. Protein sequence: CASSPYGGRYGYTF.

The genes are TRBV5-1 and TRBJ2-5, with 16 positions matching TRBD2. The V gene's germline CDR1 is SGHRS and CDR2 YFSETQ. CDR3 length: 18 residues. Germline trimming cut 2 bases from V and 4 bases from J; bases unmatched to any gene: 8. The CDR3 is CASSFGTSGRVVAETQYF. CDR3 nucleotides: TGCGCCAGCAGCTTCGGGACTAGCGGGAGGGTTGTGGCAGAGACCCAGTACTTC.

This rearrangement joins TRBV28 to TRBJ2-5; D is ambiguous. CDR3 length: 14 residues. Per the germline V gene, CDR1 is MDHEN and CDR2 is SYDVKM. V was trimmed by 1 base and J by 1 base, leaving 7 bases between them. CDR3: CASSLFGPQETQYF. For the CDR3, the DNA is TGTGCCAGCAGTTTATTTGGGCCCCAAGAGACCCAGTACTTC.

The rearrangement links TRBV6-5 to TRBJ2-5; TRBD1 matches at 7 bases. V gave up 0 bases and J gave up 2 bases; unmatched junction bases: 6. The CDR3 is made up of 16 amino acids. Germline V lookup: CDR1 MNHEY, CDR2 SVGAGI. CDR3 residues: CASSYSSTGWQETQYF. In DNA, the CDR3 is TGTGCCAGCAGTTACTCCTCGACAGGGTGGCAAGAGACCCAGTACTTC.

The chain is built from TRBV19 and TRBJ2-5; TRBD1 matches 11 bases. This CDR3 has 14 residues. The V and J ends lost 6 bases and 2 bases, in that order; junction bases with no gene match: 2. From germline, CDR1 is LNHDA and CDR2 SQIVND (reference sequence). CDR3 in DNA: TGTGCCAGTAGAGGGACAGGGGGTCAAGAGACCCAGTACTTC. The encoded protein is CASRGTGGQETQYF.

This chain connects TRBV11-3 to TRBJ1-2; D unresolved. This CDR3 region has 16 residues. V lost 1 base and J lost 6, with 18 bases in between. CDR1 SGHNT and CDR2 YENEEA come from the germline V gene. DNA of the CDR3: TGTGCCAGCAGCTTAGGTTGGTCGACAAGTGGGCATGGCTACACCTTC. It translates to CASSLGWSTSGHGYTF. Full variable domain (missing parts from reference TRBV11-3 and TRBJ1-2): EAGVVQSPRYKIIEKKQPVAFWCNPISGHNTLYWYLQNLGQGPELLIRYENEEAVDDSQLPKDRFSAERLKGVDSTLKIQPAELGDSAVYLCASSLGWSTSGHGYTFGSGTRLTVV.

This rearrangement joins TRBV19 to TRBJ2-2, with D perhaps TRBD2 (6 bases). Per germline, CDR1 LNHDA and CDR2 SQIVND (reference sequence). Trimming pared 5 bases from V and 3 bases from J, leaving 16 bases between. This CDR3 spans 16 amino acids. Here the CDR3 reads CASSPQTRVDTGELFF. The CDR3 nucleotides are TGTGCCAGTAGTCCCCAGACTAGGGTTGACACCGGGGAGCTGTTTTTT.

The rearrangement links TRBV4-1 to TRBJ1-1, with TRBD1 as a possible D gene (5 bases). The CDR3 is 15 residues long. With 8 bases removed from V and 0 bases from J, the gap between germline ends came to 16 bases. Germline CDR1 and CDR2: MGHRA and YSYEKL. The CDR3 coding sequence is TGCGCCAGCGGGCCGAAGGGGACTGTGAACACTGAAGCTTTCTTT. Its translation: CASGPKGTVNTEAFF.

The chain carries TRBV30 and TRBJ1-5; 10 bases fit TRBD1. With V trimmed by 1 base and J by 3 bases, 3 bases remained unmatched. Germline V lookup: CDR1 GTSNPN, CDR2 SVGIG (reference sequence). The CDR3 spans 15 residues. CDR3 DNA sequence: TGTGCCTGGAGTGCGGACAGGGGGGCCAATCAGCCCCAGCATTTT. Its translation: CAWSADRGANQPQHF.

This sequence joins TRBV10-3 and TRBJ1-1; TRBD1 might be the D (5 bases). The CDR3 contains 14 residues. Germline V gene lookup returns CDR1 ENHRY and CDR2 SYGVKD. The germline V and J ends were trimmed by 4 bases and 0 bases, with 9 bases remaining between them. The CDR3 coding sequence is TGTGCCATCAGTGGATCAGGGTTGAACACTGAAGCTTTCTTT. This codes for CAISGSGLNTEAFF.

The CDR3 here is CSVPTGTGGSSYTF. The CDR3 DNA reads TGCAGCGTTCCAACCGGGACAGGGGGTTCTAGCTACACCTTC. The chain employs TRBV29-1 and TRBJ1-2; 11 bases agree with TRBD1. Per germline, CDR1 SQVTM and CDR2 ANQGSEA. This CDR3 is 14 amino acids long. The V segment lost 5 bases and the J segment 9 bases; nucleotides outside the gene matches: 11.

The chain combines TRBV6-1 with TRBJ2-5, with 7 bases lining up with TRBD1. The CDR3 is 13 amino acids. The V and J ends lost 1 base and 4 bases, in that order; junction bases with no gene match: 0. The germline V gene has CDR1 MNHNS and CDR2 SASEGT. The CDR3 DNA reads TGTGCCAGCAGTGAAGGACAGGGAGAGACCCAGTACTTC. This encodes CASSEGQGETQYF.

This clone was seen only a few times. The chain recombines TRBV9 with TRBJ2-3, with TRBD2 identical over 8 bases. The CDR3 runs 15 residues. The J segment lost 2 bases and the V segment lost 3 bases, leaving 5 bases of the junction unmatched. Germline V gene data show CDR1 as SGDLS and CDR2 as YYNGEE. DNA of the CDR3: TGTGCCAGCAGCGAGGGCGGGGGGAACACAGATACGCAGTATTTT. Protein sequence: CASSEGGGNTDTQYF.

The V call is TRBV11-2, the J call TRBJ2-1, with 9 bases fitting TRBD2. V dropped 2 bases and J dropped 8; count of bases not matched to a gene: 7. The V gene's germline CDR1 is SGHAT and CDR2 FQNNGV. This CDR3 is built from 15 residues. The CDR3 loop reads CASSLRSGSLDEQFF. CDR3 nucleotides: TGTGCCAGCAGCTTACGTAGCGGGAGCTTGGATGAGCAGTTCTTC.

This clone was detected only a few times. The rearrangement links TRBV6-5 to TRBJ1-2; 9 bases are shared with TRBD1. Losses at the gene ends were 6 bases for V and 8 bases for J; bases not matched to a gene: 10. Germline V gene sequence: CDR1 MNHEY, CDR2 SVGAGI. The CDR3 runs to 14 residues. CDR3: CASSRVQGAWGYTF. In DNA form, the CDR3 reads TGTGCCAGCAGCCGGGTACAGGGGGCTTGGGGCTACACCTTC.

V is TRBV7-9 and J is TRBJ1-4, with D tentatively TRBD1 (5 bases). Trimming stripped 3 bases from V and 6 bases from J, with 20 bases between. From germline, CDR1 is SEHNR and CDR2 FQNEAQ (reference sequence). CDR3 length: 17 residues. CDR3 nucleotides: TGTGCCAGCAGCTTGGACAAAATCGCGGTGGTTGATGAAAAACTGTTTTTT. This codes for CASSLDKIAVVDEKLFF.

The chain combines TRBV4-2 with TRBJ1-4, with 7 bases identical to TRBD1. The CDR3 runs to 15 residues. Looked up from germline, CDR1 is LGHNA and CDR2 is YNFKEQ. V was pared by 0 bases and J by 8 bases, with 6 bases of the junction left unmatched. This CDR3 reads CASSQEVTGDEKLFF. Here the CDR3 DNA reads TGTGCCAGCAGCCAAGAGGTTACAGGGGACGAAAAACTGTTTTTT.

This clone has more than one count but fewer than ten. This CDR3 reads CSARQREAQFF. In DNA form, the CDR3 reads TGCAGTGCCCGTCAGCGGGAGGCGCAGTTCTTC. The chain couples TRBV20-1 to TRBJ2-1; 9 positions agree with TRBD2. The V segment lost 6 bases and the J segment 12 bases; nucleotides outside the gene matches: 6. Per germline, CDR1 DFQATT and CDR2 SNEGSKA (reference sequence). The CDR3 runs 11 residues.